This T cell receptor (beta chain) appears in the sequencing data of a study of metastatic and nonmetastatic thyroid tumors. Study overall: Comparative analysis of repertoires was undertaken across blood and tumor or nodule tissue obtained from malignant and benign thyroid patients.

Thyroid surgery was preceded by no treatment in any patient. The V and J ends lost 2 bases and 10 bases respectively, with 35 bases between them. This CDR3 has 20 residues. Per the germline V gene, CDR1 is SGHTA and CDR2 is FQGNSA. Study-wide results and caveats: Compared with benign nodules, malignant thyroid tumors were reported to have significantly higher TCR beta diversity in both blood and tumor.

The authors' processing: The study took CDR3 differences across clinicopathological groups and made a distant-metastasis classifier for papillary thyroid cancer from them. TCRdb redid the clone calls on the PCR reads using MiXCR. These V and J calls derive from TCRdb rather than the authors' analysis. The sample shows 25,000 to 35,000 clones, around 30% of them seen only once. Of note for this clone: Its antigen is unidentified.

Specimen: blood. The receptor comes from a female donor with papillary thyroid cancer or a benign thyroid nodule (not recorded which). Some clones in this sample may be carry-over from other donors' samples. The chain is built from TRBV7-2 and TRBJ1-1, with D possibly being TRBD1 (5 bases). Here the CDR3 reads CASSLFPMGQGTGVSVGAFF. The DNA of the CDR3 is TGTGCCAGCAGCTTATTCCCAATGGGTCAAGGGACGGGGGTATCGGTAGGAGCTTTCTTT. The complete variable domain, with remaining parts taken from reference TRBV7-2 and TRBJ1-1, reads GAGVSQSPSNKVTEKGKDVELRCDPISGHTALYWYRQSLGQGLEFLIYFQGNSAPDKSGLPSDRFSAERTGGSVSTLTIQRTQQEDSAVYLCASSLFPMGQGTGVSVGAFFGQGTRLTVV.